This T cell receptor beta chain was recorded in a study of immune evolution from preneoplasia to lung adenocarcinoma. In the study overall: HLA loss of heterozygosity: about 7% AIS, less than 18% MIA, 30% to 35% ADC, none AAH.

J was trimmed by 8 bases and V by 4 bases; bases with no gene match: 8. This CDR3 spans 14 amino acids. Germline CDR1 KGHSH, CDR2 LQKENI. Profiled with immunoSEQ multiplex PCR; TCRdb holds only in-frame clones, not every one. Of approximately 6,000 clones listed, more than 75% are singletons. After pathologic assessment, macro-dissection selected premalignant or tumor cells for extraction. Remarks on this clone: Its target is not known.

Overall study results and limits: Top clone share appeared to fall from AAH through AIS, MIA, adenocarcinoma. KRAS-mutant nodules had the highest T cell clonality.

Input material: FFPE lung adenocarcinoma in situ tissue. The chain uses TRBV18 and TRBJ2-1, with TRBD1 matching over 7 bases. The TCR sequence derives from an older donor with lung adenocarcinoma. CDR3 in amino acids: CASSLNEGADEQFF. The CDR3 DNA reads as TGTGCCAGCTCACTTAACGAGGGGGCCGATGAGCAGTTCTTC.